This is a list of T cell receptor beta chains from one sample in a study of blood T cell repertoires in COVID-19. TCRdb's copy holds only in-frame clones and misses some; the assay was immunoSEQ multiplex PCR. The top ten hold about 4.3% of the sample, which has approximately 250,000 clones, approximately 82% seen once. Sequencing was performed on peripheral blood. The source of these receptors is a man in his 60s who had recovered from COVID-19. Both conserved end residues are part of each CDR3. Each record gives: D gene, clone size, J gene, V gene, CDR3 DNA, CDR3 protein. D genes are given only for firm matches. The listing skips clone size in some rows; elsewhere it reads once, few, many or a size class.

>.|.|TRBJ2-2|TRBV5-1
TGCGCCAGCAGCTCCGGGACTCCGAACACCGGGGAGCTGTTTTTT
CASSSGTPNTGELFF
>TRBD2|.|TRBJ2-1|TRBV5-1
TGCGCCAGCAGCTGGGGCGGCGGGAGGCCCCGGGGTGAGCAGTTCTTC
CASSWGGGRPRGEQFF
>TRBD2|.|TRBJ2-2|TRBV27
TGTGCCAGCAGTTCCCGGGGCGGGAGGTTCACCGGGGAGCTGTTTTTT
CASSSRGGRFTGELFF
>.|.|TRBJ2-7|TRBV10-2
TGCGCCAGCGGACTGGATTCCTCCTACGAGCAGTACTTC
CASGLDSSYEQYF
>.|.|TRBJ2-7|TRBV5-4
TGTGCCAGCAGCTTGGTCGGGGGTTCGGGTAACGAGCAGTACTTC
CASSLVGGSGNEQYF
>.|once|TRBJ2-2|TRBV3-1/TRBV3-2
TGTGCCAGCAGCCCGAGCCGGGAGCTGTTTTTT
CASSPSRELFF
>TRBD2|.|TRBJ2-1|TRBV3-1/TRBV3-2
TGTGCCAGCAGCCTGACTCCTACTAGCGGGGGGGCCAATGAGCAGTTCTTC
CASSLTPTSGGANEQFF
>.|.|TRBJ2-1|TRBV7-9
TGTGCCAGCAGCTTTCGTGGGCAGGGCGGCAATGAGCAGTTCTTC
CASSFRGQGGNEQFF
>TRBD1|.|TRBJ2-5|TRBV11-2
TGTGCCAGCAGCCTACAGGGGCTCCAAGAGACCCAGTACTTC
CASSLQGLQETQYF
>.|once|TRBJ2-4|TRBV29-1
TGCAGCGTTGAAACAGCACTAGCCAAAAACATTCAGTACTTC
CSVETALAKNIQYF
>.|.|TRBJ2-5|TRBV19
TGTGCCAGTAGATCCCTGGGTCAGGGCGGCAGAGAGACCCAGTACTTC
CASRSLGQGGRETQYF
>TRBD1|once|TRBJ1-1|TRBV5-1
TGCGCCAGCAGCCTAAGGGGACAGGAAAGTTTGAACACTGAAGCTTTCTTT
CASSLRGQESLNTEAFF
>TRBD2|once|TRBJ2-5|TRBV5-6
TGTGCCAGCACCGAACTAGCGGGGCAGTACCAAGAGACCCAGTACTTC
CASTELAGQYQETQYF
>.|.|TRBJ2-5|TRBV15
TGTGCCACCAGCAGAGATTTCGGGCGGGAAGAGACCCAGTACTTC
CATSRDFGREETQYF
>.|once|TRBJ1-2|TRBV7-2
TGTGCCAGCAGCTGGGGGGGACCCACGTTGAGTGGTGGCTACACCTTC
CASSWGGPTLSGGYTF
>.|.|TRBJ1-3|TRBV15
TGTGCCACCAGCCCCGACAGGCTCTCTGGAAACACCATATATTTT
CATSPDRLSGNTIYF
>TRBD1|.|TRBJ1-1|TRBV18
TGTGCCAGCTCACCACGTCAGGGAACGGGACAGGGGGTGATGAACACTGAAGCTTTCTTT
CASSPRQGTGQGVMNTEAFF
>TRBD2|.|TRBJ2-7|TRBV11-2
TGTGCCAGCAGCACTAGCGGGAGTGTGGGTGAGCAGTACTTC
CASSTSGSVGEQYF
>.|.|TRBJ2-7|TRBV6-5
TGTGCCAGCAGTTACTCCCCGGAGGCTCGGTTGCACTTC
CASSYSPEARLHF
>.|.|TRBJ2-7|TRBV11-2
TGTGCCAGCAGCTTAGATCAACGGGGGGCCCAGCAGTACTTC
CASSLDQRGAQQYF
>.|.|TRBJ2-5|TRBV10-3
TGTGCCATCAGTGATATTCCTTTCGAGACCCAGTACTTC
CAISDIPFETQYF
>TRBD1|many|TRBJ1-5|TRBV29-1
TGCAGCGTTTCAGGGGGTGGCAATCAGCCCCAGCATTTT
CSVSGGGNQPQHF
>.|many|TRBJ1-6|TRBV12-3/TRBV12-4
TGTGCCAAGACGGGGAATTCACCCCTCCACTTT
CAKTGNSPLHF
>TRBD1|many|TRBJ2-1|TRBV4-2
TGTGCCAGCAGCCAAGAGCTCGGGACAGGGGTCAATGAGCAGTTCTTC
CASSQELGTGVNEQFF
>.|.|TRBJ1-1|TRBV28
TGTGCCAGCAGGAACACAGAGAACACTGAAGCTTTCTTT
CASRNTENTEAFF
>TRBD2|.|TRBJ2-7|TRBV6-5
TGTGCCAGCACAACAGGACTAGCGGGACCCTACGAGCAGTACTTC
CASTTGLAGPYEQYF
>.|few|TRBJ2-2|TRBV11-2
TGTGCCAGCAGCTTATACTTTTCCGGGGAGCTGTTTTTT
CASSLYFSGELFF
>.|.|TRBJ1-5|TRBV5-5
TGTGCCAGCAGCCTAAACACAGGGAATAGCAATCAGCCCCAGCATTTT
CASSLNTGNSNQPQHF
>.|once|TRBJ2-5|TRBV5-6
TGTGCCAGCAGCTTGGTGGCACCACAAGAGACCCAGTACTTC
CASSLVAPQETQYF
>TRBD1|.|TRBJ1-5|TRBV19
TGTGCCAGTAGTCTACGGACAGGGGATAGCAATCAGCCCCAGCATTTT
CASSLRTGDSNQPQHF
>.|.|TRBJ1-2|TRBV27
TGTGCCAGCAGTTTAGGTCAGTCAGTCTATGGCTACACCTTC
CASSLGQSVYGYTF
>TRBD1|.|TRBJ2-7|TRBV28
TGTGCCAGCAGCTCGACAGGGACACGGGAGCAGTACTTC
CASSSTGTREQYF
>.|.|TRBJ2-1|TRBV4-1
TGCGCCAGCAGCTCGGGTCCCACAGGCTCCTACAATGAGCAGTTCTTC
CASSSGPTGSYNEQFF
>TRBD1|.|TRBJ2-4|TRBV18
TGTGCCAGCTCGCCTCCAGGGGGAATCAAAAACATTCAGTACTTC
CASSPPGGIKNIQYF
>TRBD2|few|TRBJ2-5|TRBV6-2/TRBV6-3
TGTGCCAGCAGTTATACGGGGGGGCAAAAGACCCAGTACTTC
CASSYTGGQKTQYF
>TRBD1|.|TRBJ1-5|TRBV19
TGTGCCAGTAGAGAGGGACAGGGGGTACAGCCCCAGCATTTT
CASREGQGVQPQHF
>.|.|TRBJ1-3|TRBV6-1
TGTGCCAGCAGTGAACAGGGCCTCTCTGGAAACACCATATATTTT
CASSEQGLSGNTIYF
>TRBD1|.|TRBJ1-2|TRBV10-3
TGTGCCATCAGTGAGAGGCAGGGGGTTGAGGGCTACACCTTC
CAISERQGVEGYTF
>TRBD2|once|TRBJ2-2|TRBV6-5
TGTGCCAGCAGTCCTAGCGGGAGGGCCGGGGAGCTGTTTTTT
CASSPSGRAGELFF
>TRBD1|.|TRBJ2-7|TRBV29-1
TGCAGCGTTGTACAGGGGCCCTACGAGCAGTACTTC
CSVVQGPYEQYF
>.|.|TRBJ2-3|TRBV24-1
TGTGCCACCAGTGATTTCGGAGGTACGCTGTATTTT
CATSDFGGTLYF
>.|.|TRBJ2-7|TRBV5-8
TGTGCCAGCAGCTTGGGACTTAGCTCCTACGAGCAGTACTTC
CASSLGLSSYEQYF
>TRBD2|.|TRBJ2-1|TRBV24-1
TGTGCCACCAGTGATCGCCTGGGGACTAGCTACAATGAGCAGTTCTTC
CATSDRLGTSYNEQFF
>.|.|TRBJ1-1|TRBV15
TGTGCCACCAGCAGAGAACAGGGCGGTCTTGGTTACGCTTTCTTT
CATSREQGGLGYAFF
>.|.|TRBJ1-2|TRBV3-1/TRBV3-2
TGTGCCAGCAGCCAAGTGAGTGGCTACACCTTC
CASSQVSGYTF
>.|.|TRBJ1-1|TRBV5-1
TGCGCCAGCAGCCCTATCCCCGAGGTACCCACTGAAGCTTTCTTT
CASSPIPEVPTEAFF
>.|.|TRBJ2-3|TRBV3-1/TRBV3-2
TGTGCCAGCAGGAACTCGGGAGGCACAGATACGCAGTATTTT
CASRNSGGTDTQYF
>.|.|TRBJ2-3|TRBV5-6
TGTGCCAGCAGCTCACAGGGAGGCACAGATACGCAGTATTTT
CASSSQGGTDTQYF
>TRBD1|.|TRBJ1-1|TRBV9
TGTGCCAGCAGAGGAGGCTCCGGGACAGGCAACGCGGAAGCTTTCTTT
CASRGGSGTGNAEAFF
>TRBD1|.|TRBJ1-2|TRBV18
TGTGCCAGCTCGGTCTTGACAGGGGACTATGGCTACACCTTC
CASSVLTGDYGYTF
>TRBD1|.|TRBJ1-5|TRBV19
TGTGCCAGTAGTACAACAGGGGGCTCAGGGCAGCCCCAGCATTTT
CASSTTGGSGQPQHF